This TCR beta chain was captured in a study of healthy donors' naive CD4 and CD8 T cells. Findings and caveats of the study: Chains were not paired, since alpha and beta were sequenced in bulk.

CDR3 length: 9 amino acids. V gave up 7 bases and J gave up 9 bases, with 9 bases separating them. The V gene's germline CDR1 is SQVTM and CDR2 ANQGSEA. Starting from about 470 ng of total RNA, TCR libraries were made with linear amplification. TCRdb re-called the reads through MiXCR, storing one row per CDR3 protein. The sample has 180,000 or so distinct CDR3 sequences; over 60% are singletons. Comment on this clonotype: No antigen is known for it.

The V and J genes are TRBV29-1 and TRBJ1-1; no firm D call. The material sequenced was naive CD4+ and CD8+ T cells sorted from blood, pooled from several donors. The TCR sequence derives from a pool of human donors in good health; the sample pools cells from several healthy donors. The CDR3 sequence: CSGDGKAFF. In DNA, the CDR3 is TGCAGCGGAGACGGTAAAGCTTTCTTT.